The sequence of this T cell receptor beta chain was determined in a study of early T cells in non-severe SARS-CoV-2 infection. The study's findings and limits: VDJdb matches were skewed toward anti-spike CD8 T cell responses.

V was clipped by 5 bases and J by 1 base, with 6 bases between them. The germline gives CDR1 DFQATT, CDR2 SNEGSKA (reference sequence). This CDR3 spans 12 amino acids. TCRdb ran MiXCR on the 5' RACE reads and lists one entry per CDR3 protein. The table shows about 60,000 distinct CDR3 sequences, with around 12% occurring only once. As to this clonotype: The antigen remains undetermined.

This receptor was taken from an adult who was a healthcare worker with PCR-confirmed SARS-CoV-2 infection or an uninfected control (not recorded which). The specimen was whole blood. The chain has TRBV20-1 and TRBJ1-5; D is undetermined. In nucleotides, the CDR3 is TGCAGTGCTGCCATGAGCAATCAGCCCCAGCATTTT. This codes for CSAAMSNQPQHF.